The 30 T cell receptor beta chains below were found in one sample sequenced in a study of T cell responses to AZD1222 COVID-19 vaccine. Repertoires were generated with immunoSEQ multiplex PCR, while TCRdb's copy carries only in-frame clones and drops some. The sample lists roughly 25,000 clones, roughly 86% occurring once. Sample: peripheral blood, taken 28 days after the second AZD1222 dose. Receptors were obtained from an adult who received the AZD1222 COVID-19 vaccine.

This chain joins TRBV7-3 and TRBJ2-2; a possible D gene is TRBD1 (6 bases). V was trimmed by 5 bases and J by 6 bases, leaving 16 bases between them. Germline loops: CDR1 SGHTA, CDR2 FQGTGA. The CDR3 spans 15 residues. The CDR3 region is CASSPVQGMAGELFF. CDR3 DNA sequence: TGTGCCAGCAGCCCAGTTCAGGGGATGGCCGGGGAGCTGTTTTTT.

The chain couples TRBV6-1 to TRBJ1-1; D is possibly TRBD1 (6 bases). V was trimmed by 3 bases and J by 11 bases, leaving 25 bases between them. Germline CDR1 reads MNHNS; CDR2 reads SASEGT. The CDR3 is 16 residues long. The CDR3 spells CASSDRPGARGLKAFF. The CDR3 coding sequence is TGTGCCAGCAGTGATAGGCCAGGGGCCCGAGGGCTGAAGGCTTTCTTT.

The V gene is TRBV18, the J gene TRBJ1-1; no firm D call. V lost 0 bases and J lost 3, with 11 bases in between. Germline lookup yields CDR1 KGHSH and CDR2 LQKENI. The CDR3 sequence is 15 residues long. In DNA, the CDR3 is TGTGCCAGCTCACCACCGTCAACAGCCGACACTGAAGCTTTCTTT. It translates to CASSPPSTADTEAFF.

The J gene is TRBJ2-7, the V gene TRBV5-1, with 8 positions matching TRBD1. Trimming cost V 4 bases and J 2 bases; bases outside gene matches: 5. CDR3 length: 14 residues. Germline assignment: CDR1 SGHRS and CDR2 YFSETQ. CDR3 nucleotide sequence: TGCGCCAGCAGCCCGGGGACAGGAGCCTACGAGCAGTACTTC. It yields the protein CASSPGTGAYEQYF.

This chain links TRBV7-6 with TRBJ2-1, with 10 bases that match TRBD2. CDR1 and CDR2 from the germline V gene are SGHVS and FNYEAQ. Germline trimming cut 1 base from V and 15 bases from J; bases unmatched to any gene: 12. The CDR3 is 15 residues long. DNA for the CDR3: TGTGCCAGCAGCTTAGATCTGCGCGAGCGGGGGGGCACGTTCTTC. Translation gives CASSLDLRERGGTFF.

The chain employs TRBV28 and TRBJ1-5; no reliable D call. CDR1 MDHEN and CDR2 SYDVKM come from the germline V gene. The CDR3 runs to 14 residues. The germline V and J ends were trimmed by 1 base and 2 bases, with 6 bases remaining between them. The CDR3 reads CASSLLDRNQPQHF. CDR3 DNA: TGTGCCAGCAGTTTATTGGATCGCAATCAGCCCCAGCATTTT.

V usage is TRBV5-1 and J usage is TRBJ2-1; 14 positions match TRBD2. Germline trimming cut 3 bases from V and 7 bases from J; bases unmatched to any gene: 9. This CDR3 is built from 17 residues. Germline CDR1 SGHRS, CDR2 YFSETQ. The CDR3 here is CASSSGLAGVFRNEQFF. DNA for the CDR3: TGCGCCAGCAGCTCGGGACTAGCGGGGGTATTCCGGAATGAGCAGTTCTTC. The variable domain in full, completed from reference TRBV5-1 and TRBJ2-1, reads KAGVTQTPRYLIKTRGQQVTLSCSPISGHRSVSWYQQTPGQGLQFLFEYFSETQRNKGNFPGRFSGRQFSNSRSEMNVSTLELGDSALYLCASSSGLAGVFRNEQFFGPGTRLTVL.

This chain connects TRBV7-8 to TRBJ2-3, with D possibly matching TRBD1 (6 bases). Looked up from germline, CDR1 is SGHVS and CDR2 is FQNEAQ. V dropped 5 bases and J dropped 0 bases, with 12 bases sitting between them. This CDR3 has 15 amino acids. The CDR3 coding sequence is TGTGCCAGCAGCCGGACAGTTGGGAGCACAGATACGCAGTATTTT. Translated: CASSRTVGSTDTQYF.

The rearrangement links TRBV19 to TRBJ1-3; D unclear. V was clipped by 5 bases and J by 0 bases, with 5 bases between them. The CDR3 length is 13 residues. Germline CDR1 and CDR2: LNHDA and SQIVND (reference sequence). For the CDR3, the DNA is TGTGCCAGTAGTCTTAACTCTGGAAACACCATATATTTT. Protein product: CASSLNSGNTIYF.

The chain employs TRBV5-1 and TRBJ2-2; D may be TRBD1 or TRBD2 (6 bases each). CDR1 is SGHRS and CDR2 is YFSETQ in the germline V gene. The CDR3 length is 15 residues. Trimming cost V 6 bases and J 6 bases, with 18 bases left between them. As DNA, the CDR3 is TGCGCCAGCATTTCGCAGACGGGGGCCGCCGGGGAGCTGTTTTTT. It is translated as CASISQTGAAGELFF.

The CDR3 bases are TGTGCCAGCAGTTTAGTTTCTAGCACAGATACGCAGTATTTT. It codes for CASSLVSSTDTQYF. This chain links TRBV28 with TRBJ2-3, with unresolved D. CDR3 size: 14 residues. The germline V gene has CDR1 MDHEN and CDR2 SYDVKM. V dropped 2 bases and J dropped 0 bases, with 6 bases sitting between them.

A single count supports this clone. The gene calls are TRBV5-1 and TRBJ1-4; TRBD1 matches at 9 bases. The trim removed 2 bases at V and 3 bases at J, leaving 2 bases unmatched. The CDR3 runs 15 residues. Per the germline V gene, CDR1 is SGHRS and CDR2 is YFSETQ. In DNA, the CDR3 is TGCGCCAGCAGCTTACAGGGGGCGGCTAATGAAAAACTGTTTTTT. It translates to CASSLQGAANEKLFF.

The V gene is TRBV5-1, the J gene TRBJ2-1, with TRBD2 identical over 8 bases. The CDR3 is 15 residues long. The V segment lost 2 bases and the J segment 0 bases; nucleotides outside the gene matches: 1. CDR1 is SGHRS and CDR2 is YFSETQ in the germline V gene. The CDR3 coding sequence is TGCGCCAGCAGCTTTAGCGGGATCTCCTACAATGAGCAGTTCTTC. It is translated as CASSFSGISYNEQFF.

This sequence joins TRBV7-2 and TRBJ2-2; D gene ambiguous. V shed 1 base and J shed 6 bases, with 9 bases lying between them. This CDR3 spans 14 amino acids. Germline assignment: CDR1 SGHTA and CDR2 FQGNSA. The CDR3 region is CASSLEVRPGELFF. The DNA of the CDR3 is TGTGCCAGCAGCTTAGAAGTTAGACCCGGGGAGCTGTTTTTT.

This clone has a single count. This chain links TRBV27 with TRBJ1-5, with TRBD1 identical over 8 bases. Unmatched junction bases numbered 9, after V lost 3 bases and J lost 11 bases. This CDR3 comprises 14 residues. Germline-derived CDR1 and CDR2 are MNHEY and SMNVEV (reference sequence). The CDR3 spells CASSFGQGASAQHF. The CDR3 coding sequence is TGTGCCAGCAGTTTTGGGCAGGGGGCGTCGGCCCAGCATTTT.

The chain is built from TRBV6-5 and TRBJ1-4, with D perhaps TRBD1 (5 bases). The V gene's germline CDR1 is MNHEY and CDR2 SVGAGI. V dropped 6 bases and J dropped 6 bases, with 8 bases sitting between them. This CDR3 has 12 residues. CDR3 in amino acids: CASSRQYEKLFF. DNA for the CDR3: TGTGCCAGCAGCCGACAGTATGAAAAACTGTTTTTT.

The gene calls are TRBV30 and TRBJ1-4; TRBD1 might be the D (5 bases). Trimming left V 5 bases short and J 7 bases short, with 8 bases between. CDR3 length: 11 residues. CDR1 is GTSNPN, CDR2 SVGIG, per germline (reference sequence). The CDR3 reads CAWGGAEKLFF. The CDR3 DNA reads TGTGCCTGGGGAGGGGCTGAAAAACTGTTTTTT.

The genes are TRBV7-2 and TRBJ2-7; D gene unclear. The CDR3 loop spans 14 amino acids. Per germline, CDR1 SGHTA and CDR2 FQGNSA. V dropped 5 bases and J dropped 0 bases, with 11 bases sitting between them. The DNA for the CDR3 is TGTGCCAGCAGCCGGAGCACAAGCTCCTACGAGCAGTACTTC. Translating it yields CASSRSTSSYEQYF.

In this sample, this clone turned up a few times. This chain uses TRBV19 with TRBJ1-3; 9 bases match TRBD1. The CDR3 runs 19 residues. The V segment lost 0 bases and the J segment 6 bases; nucleotides outside the gene matches: 15. The germline gives CDR1 LNHDA, CDR2 SQIVND (reference sequence). The CDR3 region has the DNA TGTGCCAGTAGTATAGATCGAGGACAGGGGCGTCGTCGTGAAAACACCATATATTTT. Residues: CASSIDRGQGRRRENTIYF. The full variable domain, its missing parts supplied by reference TRBV19 and TRBJ1-3, is DGGITQSPKYLFRKEGQNVTLSCEQNLNHDAMYWYRQDPGQGLRLIYYSQIVNDFQKGDIAEGYSVSREKKESFPLTVTSAQKNPTAFYLCASSIDRGQGRRRENTIYFGEGSWLTVV.

V usage is TRBV5-1 and J usage is TRBJ1-3; possibly TRBD1 for D (6 bases). The CDR3 length is 16 residues. The germline V gene encodes CDR1 SGHRS and CDR2 YFSETQ. V lost 4 bases and J 0 bases, leaving 14 bases between the germline ends. CDR3 sequence: CASSPGGGHSGNTIYF. The CDR3, as DNA: TGCGCCAGCAGCCCCGGGGGCGGCCACTCTGGAAACACCATATATTTT.

V gene TRBV12-5 combines with J gene TRBJ1-5, with D tentatively TRBD1 (6 bases). Trimming took off 6 bases at V and 4 bases at J, with 13 bases between the two ends. Germline lookup yields CDR1 LGHNT and CDR2 FRNRAP. The CDR3 consists of 14 residues. The CDR3 reads CASGSGGANQPQHF. The CDR3 region has the DNA TGTGCTAGTGGGTCCGGGGGGGCTAATCAGCCCCAGCATTTT. The full variable domain, completed using reference TRBV12-5 and TRBJ1-5, is DARVTQTPRHKVTEMGQEVTMRCQPILGHNTVFWYRQTMMQGLELLAYFRNRAPLDDSGMPKDRFSAEMPDATLATLKIQPSEPRDSAVYFCASGSGGANQPQHFGDGTRLSIL.

This chain connects TRBV30 to TRBJ1-3; D remains ambiguous. Germline V CDR1 and CDR2: GTSNPN, SVGIG (reference sequence). The CDR3 contains 11 residues. The ends were cut back, 8 bases at V and 4 bases at J, with 9 bases in the middle. This CDR3 is CARGEGNTIYF. CDR3 sequence (DNA): TGTGCCCGCGGGGAGGGAAACACCATATATTTT.

This clone showed up just once. The CDR3 loop is CASSVGVSPENTQYF. For the CDR3, the DNA is TGTGCCAGCAGCGTAGGCGTCTCCCCCGAAAATACGCAGTATTTT. The V gene is TRBV9, the J gene TRBJ2-3, with unresolved D. The CDR3 has 15 residues. Trimming left V 0 bases short and J 7 bases short, with 15 bases between. Germline V gives CDR1 SGDLS, CDR2 YYNGEE.

The chain carries TRBV19 and TRBJ2-1, with 14 bases aligning to TRBD2. The CDR3 runs to 18 residues. The ends lost 3 bases at V and 5 bases at J; junction bases unmatched: 9. The germline V gene encodes CDR1 LNHDA and CDR2 SQIVND (reference sequence). The CDR3 region has the DNA TGTGCCAGTAGTATTGGACTAGCGGGAGGATCGGTTGACAATGAGCAGTTCTTC. It codes for CASSIGLAGGSVDNEQFF.

The chain couples TRBV7-2 to TRBJ2-7, with a weak D call TRBD2 (6 bases). The CDR3 has 16 amino acids. CDR1 is SGHTA, CDR2 FQGNSA, per germline. V was pared by 3 bases and J by 1 base, with 16 bases between. The CDR3 nucleotides are TGTGCCAGCAGCTTTGGGGGGACTGGTTGGTCCTACGAGCAGTACTTC. The encoded protein is CASSFGGTGWSYEQYF.

V and J are TRBV30 and TRBJ2-1; 11 bases are shared with TRBD2. This CDR3 contains 14 residues. Per germline, CDR1 GTSNPN and CDR2 SVGIG (reference sequence). V lost 3 bases, J lost 10 bases, and 8 bases stayed unmatched. CDR3 in amino acids: CAWRYSGGAREQFF. The CDR3 region has the DNA TGTGCCTGGAGATATAGCGGGGGGGCGCGAGAGCAGTTCTTC.

This clone was recorded a few times. The chain combines TRBV24-1 with TRBJ1-2; D not resolved. CDR3 size: 14 residues. Looked up from germline, CDR1 is KGHDR and CDR2 is SFDVKD. V was shortened by 3 bases and J by 9 bases, with 16 bases between the two germline ends. CDR3 DNA sequence: TGTGCCACCAGTGATCAAACAGAGGGCCTAAGCTACACCTTC. It encodes CATSDQTEGLSYTF.

This chain links TRBV11-2 with TRBJ2-5; 8 positions agree with TRBD1. This CDR3 contains 15 residues. CDR1 is SGHAT, CDR2 FQNNGV, per germline. The junction had 11 bases not matched to a gene; V was cut back by 8 bases and J by 3 bases. For the CDR3, the DNA is TGTGCCAGCGGAACCCTTGGACAGGGAAAAGAGACCCAGTACTTC. Translating it yields CASGTLGQGKETQYF.

The chain recombines TRBV28 with TRBJ2-2; D assignment may be TRBD1 or TRBD2 (5 bases each). Germline V lookup: CDR1 MDHEN, CDR2 SYDVKM. Trimming removed 6 bases at V and 3 bases at J, with 14 bases between. The CDR3 loop spans 15 amino acids. This CDR3 is CASSPGAGYTGELFF. As DNA, the CDR3 is TGTGCCAGCAGCCCCGGGGCAGGGTACACCGGGGAGCTGTTTTTT.

The rearrangement uses TRBV6-5 and TRBJ1-1; 8 bases are shared with TRBD1. V dropped 6 bases and J dropped 10; count of bases not matched to a gene: 10. Germline V gives CDR1 MNHEY, CDR2 SVGAGI. The CDR3 is 13 amino acids. CDR3 in DNA: TGTGCCAGCAGGGCGGGACAGGCAATCCGAGCTTTCTTT. Its translation: CASRAGQAIRAFF.